One and the same sample provided the 23 T cell receptor beta chains below, sequenced in a study of cytomegalovirus exposure and HLA in healthy donors listed by TCRdb under 2017. The library was produced with the immunoSEQ multiplex PCR assay. The multiplex PCR relied on a mix of 60 forward primers for TCR Vbeta segments and 13 reverse primers for TCR Jbeta segments. This is the immuneACCESS table as TCRdb keeps it, with only in-frame sequences that have V and J called. A part of the clones is gone; compared with another copy, unresolved V genes explain less than half, and the rest is unexplained. Across this sample there are 200,000 to 250,000 clones, with 76% seen only once. The ten largest clones represent over 0.55% of the sample. The sequencing input was PBMCs. Receptors were obtained from a young man in good health and CMV-seronegative.

This chain joins TRBV6-5 and TRBJ2-5; 7 nucleotides line up with TRBD1. With the DNA end fitting TRBJ2-7 better, the J assignment may be wrong. The CDR3 has 16 residues. Germline-derived CDR1 and CDR2 are MNHEY and SVGAGI. This CDR3 reads CASSYLSGTAIYEQYF. The CDR3 DNA reads TGTGCCAGCAGTTACTTATCCGGGACAGCGATATACGAGCAGTACTTC.

V and J are TRBV19 and TRBJ2-1, with 10 bases fitting TRBD2. This CDR3 has 15 residues. Germline loops: CDR1 LNHDA, CDR2 SQIVND (reference sequence). Unmatched junction bases numbered 2, after V lost 2 bases and J lost 4 bases. CDR3 sequence (DNA): TGTGCCAGTAGTATATCTAGCGGGGGTTACAATGAGCAGTTCTTC. Protein product: CASSISSGGYNEQFF.

The chain recombines TRBV28 with TRBJ2-1; 8 positions match TRBD2. CDR3 length: 14 residues. CDR1 MDHEN and CDR2 SYDVKM come from the germline V gene. The J segment lost 8 bases and the V segment lost 5 bases, leaving 8 bases of the junction unmatched. The CDR3: CASSRNEREHEQFF. CDR3 DNA: TGTGCCAGCAGTCGAAACGAGCGGGAGCATGAGCAGTTCTTC.

As for this clone: Sequence at one end of the junction differs from germline and may be a read error. V usage is TRBV7-9 and J usage is TRBJ2-7; 12 bases line up with TRBD2. This CDR3 comprises 15 residues. The germline V gene encodes CDR1 SEHNR and CDR2 FQNEAQ (reference sequence). The CDR3 nucleotides read TGTTCCAGCAGCTTCAGGACTAGCGGGATATACGAGCAGTACTTC. Protein product: CSSSFRTSGIYEQYF. The whole variable domain, remainder taken from reference TRBV7-9 and TRBJ2-7, is DTGVSQNPRHKITKRGQNVTFRCDPISEHNRLYWYRQTLGQGPEFLTYFQNEAQLEKSRLLSDRFSAERPKGSFSTLEIQRTEQGDSAMYLCSSSFRTSGIYEQYFGPGTRLTVT.

This clone was detected once. The chain combines TRBV6-5 with TRBJ2-2, with 7 bases lining up with TRBD1. The CDR3 is 15 residues long. The trim removed 0 bases at V and 5 bases at J, leaving 3 bases unmatched. Looked up from germline, CDR1 is MNHEY and CDR2 is SVGAGI. The CDR3 protein is CASSYSLTGTGELFF. CDR3 coding DNA: TGTGCCAGCAGTTACTCTTTGACAGGGACCGGGGAGCTGTTTTTT.

The chain is built from TRBV5-4 and TRBJ2-1; D perhaps matches TRBD2 (5 bases). CDR3 length equals 11 residues. The ends were cut back, 5 bases at V and 9 bases at J, with 9 bases in the middle. CDR1 is SGHNT, CDR2 YYREEE, per germline (reference sequence). The CDR3 reads CASRSAGEQFF. The CDR3 nucleotides read TGTGCCAGCAGGTCTGCGGGTGAGCAGTTCTTC. Full variable domain (outside the CDR3, taken from reference TRBV5-4 and TRBJ2-1): ETGVTQSPTHLIKTRGQQVTLRCSSQSGHNTVSWYQQALGQGPQFIFQYYREEENGRGNFPPRFSGLQFPNYSSELNVNALELDDSALYLCASRSAGEQFFGPGTRLTVL.

This clone was seen only once. This chain connects TRBV6-5 to TRBJ1-3, with 7 nucleotides matching TRBD1. The CDR3 runs to 14 residues. Germline V gene lookup returns CDR1 MNHEY and CDR2 SVGAGI. V shed 5 bases, J shed 4 bases, and the junction held 5 bases outside the gene matches. CDR3 bases: TGTGCCAGCAGTAACAGGGGCCGCGGAAACACCATATATTTT. It codes for CASSNRGRGNTIYF.

J is TRBJ1-2 and V is TRBV29-1; TRBD1 aligns across 9 bases. V shed 6 bases, J shed 10 bases, and the junction held 6 bases outside the gene matches. CDR3 length equals 11 residues. Germline lookup yields CDR1 SQVTM and CDR2 ANQGSEA. CDR3 coding DNA: TGCAGCGTCGGAACAGGGGGCATCTACACCTTC. This encodes CSVGTGGIYTF.

This chain connects TRBV18 to TRBJ2-5; the match to TRBD1 covers 8 bases. The CDR3 loop spans 14 amino acids. Germline V gene data show CDR1 as KGHSH and CDR2 as LQKENI. The ends lost 4 bases at V and 0 bases at J; junction bases unmatched: 1. CDR3 sequence (DNA): TGTGCCAGCTCACGGGGACAGGACCAAGAGACCCAGTACTTC. It yields the protein CASSRGQDQETQYF.

The gene calls are TRBV7-8 and TRBJ2-1, with 9 bases identical to TRBD2. CDR1 is SGHVS, CDR2 FQNEAQ, per germline. V dropped 5 bases and J dropped 8; count of bases not matched to a gene: 10. The CDR3 length is 15 residues. In DNA, the CDR3 is TGTGCCAGCAGCCGATCTAGCGGGATCATCTATGAGCAGTTCTTC. Translating gives CASSRSSGIIYEQFF.

The chain couples TRBV4-1 to TRBJ2-7, with 9 nucleotides matching TRBD2. The CDR3 covers 16 residues. J lost 7 bases, V lost 0 bases, and 10 bases had no gene match. CDR1 is MGHRA and CDR2 is YSYEKL in the germline V gene. This chain's CDR3 is CASSQEASGTSWEQYF. DNA of the CDR3: TGCGCCAGCAGCCAAGAGGCTAGCGGGACCTCTTGGGAGCAGTACTTC.

This sequence joins TRBV19 and TRBJ2-5; 7 nucleotides match TRBD2. The trim removed 4 bases at V and 7 bases at J, leaving 9 bases unmatched. CDR3 length: 14 residues. Germline V lookup: CDR1 LNHDA, CDR2 SQIVND (reference sequence). The CDR3 DNA follows: TGTGCCAGTAGTACGGGAGGCAGGGCTACGACCCAGTACTTC. This gives the protein CASSTGGRATTQYF.

In DNA, the CDR3 is TGTGCCAGCAGCCCCCAGGGTAACAATGAGCAGTTCTTC. Its protein is CASSPQGNNEQFF. This chain joins TRBV7-2 and TRBJ2-1; the D gene is possibly TRBD1 (5 bases). CDR1 and CDR2 (germline): SGHTA, FQGNSA. With 5 bases removed from V and 5 bases from J, the gap between germline ends came to 10 bases. CDR3 length: 13 amino acids. Full variable domain (outside the CDR3, taken from reference TRBV7-2 and TRBJ2-1): GAGVSQSPSNKVTEKGKDVELRCDPISGHTALYWYRQSLGQGLEFLIYFQGNSAPDKSGLPSDRFSAERTGGSVSTLTIQRTQQEDSAVYLCASSPQGNNEQFFGPGTRLTVL.

The chain has TRBV6-5 and TRBJ1-2; no clear D. Between the trimmed V and J ends, which lost 2 bases and 5 bases, there was a span of 9 bases. Looked up from germline, CDR1 is MNHEY and CDR2 is SVGAGI. The CDR3 consists of 13 residues. The CDR3 region is CASSYQGGYGYTF. The CDR3 DNA reads TGTGCCAGCAGTTACCAAGGAGGATATGGCTACACCTTC.

The V gene is TRBV6-1, the J gene TRBJ2-7, with D perhaps TRBD2 (6 bases). This CDR3 comprises 15 residues. Looked up from germline, CDR1 is MNHNS and CDR2 is SASEGT. The V and J ends lost 1 base and 5 bases respectively, with 15 bases between them. CDR3 protein: CASSEGDSRVNEQYF. As DNA, the CDR3 is TGTGCCAGCAGTGAAGGGGACTCCCGAGTCAACGAGCAGTACTTC.

The chain combines TRBV19 with TRBJ1-5, with 8 bases aligning to TRBD1. Unmatched junction bases numbered 12, after V lost 5 bases and J lost 9 bases. CDR1 is LNHDA, CDR2 SQIVND, per germline (reference sequence). The CDR3 length is 15 residues. For the CDR3, the DNA is TGTGCCAGTAGTTTTATGGCAGGGGGCGAACTGCCCCAGCATTTT. Translation gives CASSFMAGGELPQHF.

This rearrangement joins TRBV19 to TRBJ1-2; TRBD1 might be the D (5 bases). The V gene's germline CDR1 is LNHDA and CDR2 SQIVND (reference sequence). V lost 3 bases and J 6 bases, leaving 17 bases between the germline ends. This CDR3 contains 15 residues. CDR3 loop: CASSINGHSADGYTF. CDR3 DNA: TGTGCCAGTAGTATTAATGGACACTCGGCAGATGGCTACACCTTC.

This chain joins TRBV7-9 and TRBJ1-1; a possible D gene is TRBD1 (5 bases). The germline CDR1 and CDR2 sequences are SEHNR and FQNEAQ (reference sequence). The CDR3 has 15 residues. V dropped 0 bases and J dropped 0 bases, with 8 bases sitting between them. The CDR3 sequence: CASSLAGGVNTEAFF. The CDR3 DNA follows: TGTGCCAGCAGCTTAGCCGGGGGGGTGAACACTGAAGCTTTCTTT.

The gene calls are TRBV25-1 and TRBJ2-2, with 12 bases matching TRBD1. The CDR3 is made up of 16 amino acids. Germline V gene sequence: CDR1 MGHDK, CDR2 SYGVNS. V trimming: 3 bases; J trimming: 6 bases; junction bases outside the gene matches: 5. CDR3 protein: CASSDWDRGHAGELFF. CDR3 coding DNA: TGTGCCAGCAGTGACTGGGACAGGGGGCATGCCGGGGAGCTGTTTTTT.

About this clone: The junction departs from germline at one end; a sequencing error may be responsible. This chain connects TRBV19 to TRBJ2-2; a weak D match, TRBD2 (5 bases). CDR1 is LNHDA, CDR2 SQIVND, per germline (reference sequence). The CDR3 runs to 16 residues. The CDR3 region has the DNA TGTGTCAGTAGTATAGTGGGAGCCTCGGGGACCGGGGAGCTGTTTTTT. The encoded protein is CVSSIVGASGTGELFF.

Of note for this clone: One end of the junction is discordant with germline, which a read error may explain. This chain uses TRBV7-7 with TRBJ2-5; D is perhaps TRBD2 (6 bases). Per the germline V gene, CDR1 is SSHAT and CDR2 is FNYEAQ (reference sequence). The CDR3 has 12 amino acids. CDR3 sequence: CASSQGGETQYF. The CDR3 DNA reads as TGTGCTAGCAGCCAGGGAGGAGAGACCCAGTACTTC.

J is TRBJ2-1 and V is TRBV11-3; TRBD2 matches at 7 bases. The ends lost 4 bases at V and 8 bases at J; junction bases unmatched: 14. CDR1 and CDR2 (germline): SGHNT, YENEEA. The CDR3 is made up of 16 amino acids. The CDR3 spells CASSSRSGGRKDEQFF. CDR3 sequence (DNA): TGTGCCAGCAGCTCCCGGTCTGGCGGGAGAAAGGATGAGCAGTTCTTC.

The CDR3 nucleotides read TGTGCCAGCAGTTTGAGGACTGCCGCGCCCCAGCATTTT. Translated, it gives CASSLRTAAPQHF. The chain uses TRBV28 and TRBJ1-5, with no clear D. The V end was cut by 3 bases, the J end by 9 bases, with 12 bases between. Germline V gene sequence: CDR1 MDHEN, CDR2 SYDVKM. CDR3 length equals 13 residues. Full variable domain (rest looked up from reference TRBV28 and TRBJ1-5): DVKVTQSSRYLVKRTGEKVFLECVQDMDHENMFWYRQDPGLGLRLIYFSYDVKMKEKGDIPEGYSVSREKKERFSLILESASTNQTSMYLCASSLRTAAPQHFGDGTRLSIL.